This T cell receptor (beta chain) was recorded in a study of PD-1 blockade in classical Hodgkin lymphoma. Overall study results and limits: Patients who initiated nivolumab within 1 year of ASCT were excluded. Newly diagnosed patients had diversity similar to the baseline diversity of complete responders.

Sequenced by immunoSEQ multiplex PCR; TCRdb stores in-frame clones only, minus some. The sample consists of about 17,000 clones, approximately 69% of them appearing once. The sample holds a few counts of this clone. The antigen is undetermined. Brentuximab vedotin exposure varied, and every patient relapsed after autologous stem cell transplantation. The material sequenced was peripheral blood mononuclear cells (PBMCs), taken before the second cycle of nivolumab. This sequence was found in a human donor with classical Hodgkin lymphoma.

CDR3 nucleotides: TGTGCCAGCAGTTTAGGCAGGGGGAACATTCAGTACTTC. This codes for CASSLGRGNIQYF. The rearrangement joins TRBV27 to TRBJ2-4, with 7 bases matching TRBD1. The V and J ends lost 2 bases and 7 bases, in that order; junction bases with no gene match: 2. The germline V gene has CDR1 MNHEY and CDR2 SMNVEV (reference sequence). The CDR3 is 13 residues long.